What follows are 20 T cell receptor beta chains derived from one specimen sequenced in a study of T cells after yellow fever vaccination. TCRdb recomputed calls from the 5' RACE reads with MiXCR, one row per CDR3 protein. The sample lists hundreds of thousands of distinct CDR3 sequences; approximately 13% were seen once. Sample: PBMCs, taken on the day of the yellow fever booster vaccination. These receptor sequences come from a man aged 25 to 45 who received the YFV17D yellow fever vaccine.

The chain carries TRBV29-1 and TRBJ2-7; possibly TRBD2 for D (5 bases). The CDR3 sequence is 13 residues long. From germline, CDR1 is SQVTM and CDR2 ANQGSEA. Trimming left V 2 bases short and J 4 bases short, with 12 bases between. CDR3 sequence reads: CSVEIDTGYEQYF. The CDR3 DNA sequence: TGCAGCGTTGAAATAGACACGGGATACGAGCAGTACTTC.

This clonotype showed up just a few times. The chain recombines TRBV15 with TRBJ2-1; D ambiguous. The V and J ends lost 0 bases and 9 bases respectively, with 9 bases between them. The length of the CDR3 is 13 residues. Germline V lookup: CDR1 LNHNV, CDR2 YYDKDF (reference sequence). CDR3 protein: CATSRDQAGEQFF. CDR3 in DNA: TGTGCCACCAGCAGAGATCAGGCCGGTGAGCAGTTCTTC.

This clonotype has more than one count but fewer than ten. The chain combines TRBV19 with TRBJ2-1; TRBD1 matches 10 bases. The length of the CDR3 is 15 residues. Germline assignment: CDR1 LNHDA and CDR2 SQIVND (reference sequence). Germline trimming cut 3 bases from V and 8 bases from J; bases unmatched to any gene: 7. CDR3 sequence (DNA): TGTGCCAGTAGTATGGGACAGGGGTCTTTCGATGAGCAGTTCTTC. It encodes CASSMGQGSFDEQFF.

V is TRBV29-1 and J is TRBJ2-1; no definite D call. Between the trimmed V and J ends, which lost 4 bases and 5 bases, there was a span of 3 bases. The CDR3 sequence is 10 residues long. The V gene's germline CDR1 is SQVTM and CDR2 ANQGSEA. CDR3 bases: TGCAGCGTTGTCCACAATGAGCAGTTCTTC. Its translation is CSVVHNEQFF.

This clonotype was seen ten or more times. The rearrangement joins TRBV30 to TRBJ2-1; D is possibly TRBD1 or TRBD2 (5 bases each). There are 14 residues in the CDR3. Deletions cut 2 bases from V and 7 bases from J, with 15 bases between. Per germline, CDR1 GTSNPN and CDR2 SVGIG (reference sequence). CDR3 sequence reads: CAWSTSGRRNEQFF. The CDR3 coding sequence is TGTGCCTGGAGTACCTCGGGGCGGAGGAATGAGCAGTTCTTC.

This clonotype was seen a handful of times. The V and J genes are TRBV18 and TRBJ1-2; maybe TRBD1 (5 bases). The V gene lost 3 bases and the J gene lost 8 bases, with 16 bases spanning the gap. CDR1 is KGHSH, CDR2 LQKENI, per germline. The CDR3 runs 14 residues. The DNA for the CDR3 is TGTGCCAGCTCACCTCGACCTCAGGGTATCGGCTACACCTTC. It specifies CASSPRPQGIGYTF. The variable domain in full, with the rest retrieved from reference TRBV18 and TRBJ1-2, is NAGVMQNPRHLVRRRGQEARLRCSPMKGHSHVYWYRQLPEEGLKFMVYLQKENIIDESGMPKERFSAEFPKEGPSILRIQQVVRGDSAAYFCASSPRPQGIGYTFGSGTRLTVV.

This clonotype was detected many times. The genes are TRBV7-2 and TRBJ2-7, with D possibly matching TRBD2 (5 bases). Trimming pared 2 bases from V and 4 bases from J, leaving 9 bases between. This CDR3 region has 13 residues. CDR1 SGHTA and CDR2 FQGNSA come from the germline V gene. DNA of the CDR3: TGTGCCAGCAGCTTACCCACGGGGTACGAGCAGTACTTC. Its translation: CASSLPTGYEQYF.

This clonotype was found many times. The chain couples TRBV6-2 or TRBV6-3 to TRBJ2-6; a weak D match, TRBD2 (6 bases). There are 15 residues in the CDR3. V lost 10 bases to trimming and J lost 0 bases, with 13 bases between them. Germline V gene data show CDR1 as MNHEY and CDR2 as SVGEGT. The CDR3 sequence is CAIERRGSGANVLTF. The CDR3 coding sequence is TGTGCCATCGAAAGGAGGGGCTCTGGGGCCAACGTCCTGACTTTC.

This clonotype turned up a few times. The rearrangement joins TRBV5-8 to TRBJ1-6, with D hard to call. Germline V gene lookup returns CDR1 SGHTS and CDR2 YDEGEE. Trimming took off 0 bases at V and 3 bases at J, with 10 bases between the two ends. CDR3 size: 16 residues. CDR3 residues: CASSLVGARYNSPLHF. The CDR3 DNA is TGTGCCAGCAGCTTGGTTGGCGCCCGCTATAATTCACCCCTCCACTTT.

This clonotype was observed a few times. This chain uses TRBV6-1 with TRBJ2-7; 10 nucleotides align to TRBD1. Germline loops: CDR1 MNHNS, CDR2 SASEGT. The trim removed 7 bases at V and 2 bases at J, leaving 5 bases unmatched. This CDR3 contains 14 residues. CDR3 amino acids: CASNTGQGTYEQYF. In nucleotides, the CDR3 is TGTGCCAGCAATACGGGACAGGGGACCTACGAGCAGTACTTC.

The chain uses TRBV6-2 or TRBV6-3 and TRBJ2-7; no firm D call. The V end was cut by 5 bases, the J end by 3 bases, with 17 bases between. The CDR3 consists of 15 residues. CDR1 is MNHEY and CDR2 is SVGEGT in the germline V gene. The CDR3 sequence: CASSPDRKLSYEQYF. The DNA for the CDR3 is TGTGCCAGCAGTCCTGATCGGAAGCTCAGCTACGAGCAGTACTTC.

This clonotype has more than one count but fewer than ten. The chain is built from TRBV6-2 or TRBV6-3 and TRBJ1-3; D remains unclear. Per the germline V gene, CDR1 is MNHEY and CDR2 is SVGEGT. V was shortened by 7 bases and J by 2 bases, with 9 bases between the two germline ends. The CDR3 totals 13 residues. The CDR3 bases are TGTGCCAGCACCGTGGAGACTGGAAACACCATATATTTT. Translated, it gives CASTVETGNTIYF.

The chain joins TRBV4-2 to TRBJ2-2; 7 nucleotides match TRBD2. After removal of 7 bases from V and 6 bases from J, the junction contained 11 bases not matched to a gene. Germline loops: CDR1 LGHNA, CDR2 YNFKEQ. This CDR3 is built from 15 residues. CDR3 protein: CASTKGRAGAGELFF. CDR3 bases: TGTGCCAGCACGAAGGGCCGCGCGGGGGCCGGGGAGCTGTTTTTT.

The genes are TRBV20-1 and TRBJ2-3; 7 bases align to TRBD2. V lost 4 bases to trimming and J lost 2 bases; unmatched junction nucleotides: 15. CDR1 is DFQATT and CDR2 is SNEGSKA in the germline V gene (reference sequence). CDR3 length equals 17 residues. DNA for the CDR3: TGCAGTGCTAAGGAATCTAGCGGTTTGAGGGCCACAGATACGCAGTATTTT. Protein: CSAKESSGLRATDTQYF.

This clonotype was seen a handful of times. This sequence joins TRBV29-1 and TRBJ2-7; a possible D gene is TRBD1 (5 bases). The CDR3 sequence is 13 residues long. Trimming cost V 4 bases and J 0 bases, with 10 bases left between them. Germline V CDR1 and CDR2: SQVTM, ANQGSEA. The CDR3 bases are TGCAGCGTTGTCGACAGAACCTCCTACGAGCAGTACTTC. Its protein product is CSVVDRTSYEQYF.

The CDR3 spells CSARGSGETSPLHF. CDR3 coding DNA: TGCAGTGCTAGGGGATCAGGGGAAACTTCACCCCTCCACTTT. The chain has TRBV20-1 and TRBJ1-6; D may be TRBD1 (6 bases). The V gene lost 3 bases and the J gene lost 9 bases, with 15 bases spanning the gap. The CDR3 runs to 14 residues. Germline V gene data show CDR1 as DFQATT and CDR2 as SNEGSKA (reference sequence).

The J gene is TRBJ2-1, the V gene TRBV4-3; no reliable D call. V was pared by 1 base and J by 8 bases, with 21 bases between. The germline gives CDR1 LGHNA, CDR2 YSLEER. CDR3 length: 17 amino acids. The CDR3 protein is CASSQGPRGSTGDEQFF. The CDR3 DNA reads TGCGCCAGCAGCCAAGGTCCCCGCGGCTCCACGGGCGATGAGCAGTTCTTC.

The gene calls are TRBV11-2 and TRBJ2-7; no definite D call. The germline V and J ends were trimmed by 1 base and 6 bases, with 13 bases remaining between them. The CDR3 has 14 amino acids. Germline CDR1 SGHAT, CDR2 FQNNGV. The CDR3 DNA follows: TGTGCCAGCAGCTTAGCTTTTGAACAGCTCGAGCAGTACTTC. Translation: CASSLAFEQLEQYF.

V usage is TRBV9 and J usage is TRBJ2-1, with D possibly being TRBD2 (5 bases). Trimming shortened V by 3 bases and J by 2 bases, and 6 bases separated the two germline ends. Per germline, CDR1 SGDLS and CDR2 YYNGEE. The CDR3 has 13 amino acids. CDR3 in DNA: TGTGCCAGCAGCGAAGCGGCCTACAATGAGCAGTTCTTC. It translates to CASSEAAYNEQFF.

Ten or more counts support this clonotype. This sequence joins TRBV7-9 and TRBJ2-3; 9 bases match TRBD2. Germline values: CDR1 SEHNR, CDR2 FQNEAQ (reference sequence). Losses at the gene ends were 4 bases for V and 4 bases for J; bases not matched to a gene: 9. There are 16 residues in the CDR3. CDR3 nucleotide sequence: TGTGCCAGCAGCTCGGAGGGTAGCGGGAGCCCAGATACGCAGTATTTT. Translating it yields CASSSEGSGSPDTQYF.